A selection of T cell receptor beta chains follows, all from one sample in a study of blood T cell repertoires in COVID-19. Method: immunoSEQ multiplex PCR; TCRdb's copy keeps in-frame clones and lacks some. The repertoire has about 240,000 clones, approximately 85% of them found once; the top ten carry roughly 5.3%. The specimen sequenced was peripheral blood. Receptors were obtained from a man aged 45 to 65 with COVID-19, enrolled during active disease. The conserved cysteine and the conserved F or W are not part of the CDR3 here.

J gene: TRBJ2-2; CDR3 length: 9; V gene: TRBV30; CDR3 protein: AWSVPGELF
J gene: TRBJ2-5; CDR3 length: 12; V gene: TRBV10-3; CDR3 protein: AIRGLNGQETQY
J gene: TRBJ1-1; CDR3 length: 13; V gene: TRBV19; CDR3 protein: ASSIEGALRTEAF
J gene: TRBJ2-1; CDR3 length: 13; V gene: TRBV3-1/TRBV3-2; CDR3 protein: ASSLPQGQYNEQF
J gene: TRBJ2-3; CDR3 length: 12; V gene: TRBV3-1/TRBV3-2; CDR3 protein: ASSPNPRGNTQY
J gene: TRBJ2-5; CDR3 length: 13; V gene: TRBV5-4; CDR3 protein: ASSLGGRPQETQY
J gene: TRBJ1-4; CDR3 length: 11; V gene: TRBV7-9; CDR3 protein: ASSLAKNEKLF
J gene: TRBJ1-2; CDR3 length: 12; V gene: TRBV27; CDR3 protein: ASRRGQIDYGYT
J gene: TRBJ2-7; CDR3 length: 10; V gene: TRBV7-9; CDR3 protein: ASTLGGYEQY
J gene: TRBJ2-7; CDR3 length: 12; V gene: TRBV18; CDR3 protein: ASSQDRNSYEQY
J gene: TRBJ1-2; CDR3 length: 10; V gene: TRBV5-1; CDR3 protein: ASSLAPPGYT
J gene: TRBJ1-2; CDR3 length: 12; V gene: TRBV9; CDR3 protein: ASSVDWDSRGYT
J gene: TRBJ1-6; CDR3 length: 13; V gene: TRBV5-1; CDR3 protein: ASSLGQIHNSPLH
J gene: TRBJ1-1; CDR3 length: 9; V gene: TRBV6-5; CDR3 protein: ASQMNTEAF
J gene: TRBJ1-5; CDR3 length: 12; V gene: TRBV19; CDR3 protein: ASFEGVGNQPQH
J gene: TRBJ1-5; CDR3 length: 14; V gene: TRBV19; CDR3 protein: ATQALGQALGQPQH
J gene: TRBJ1-2; CDR3 length: 15; V gene: TRBV19; CDR3 protein: ASSRGDRDLPTYGYT
J gene: TRBJ1-1; CDR3 length: 12; V gene: TRBV9; CDR3 protein: ASTLQGSDTEAF
J gene: TRBJ2-7; CDR3 length: 10; V gene: TRBV2; CDR3 protein: ASRERGPEQY
J gene: TRBJ1-2; CDR3 length: 13; V gene: TRBV5-1; CDR3 protein: ASSSTGGFNYGYT
J gene: TRBJ2-2; CDR3 length: 13; V gene: TRBV19; CDR3 protein: ASSFMGSRGGELF
J gene: TRBJ1-2; CDR3 length: 12; V gene: TRBV11-1; CDR3 protein: ASSKTGSNYGYT
J gene: TRBJ2-2; CDR3 length: 14; V gene: TRBV7-8; CDR3 protein: ASSLARTAGPGELF